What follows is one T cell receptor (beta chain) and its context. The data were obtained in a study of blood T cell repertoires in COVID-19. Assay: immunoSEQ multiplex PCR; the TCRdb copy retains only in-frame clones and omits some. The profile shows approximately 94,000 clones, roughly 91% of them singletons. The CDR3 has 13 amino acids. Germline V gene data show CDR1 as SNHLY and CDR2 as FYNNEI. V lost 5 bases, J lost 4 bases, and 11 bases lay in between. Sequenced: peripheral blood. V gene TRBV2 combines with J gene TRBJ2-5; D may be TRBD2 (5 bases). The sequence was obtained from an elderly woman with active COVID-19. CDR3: CASSSGLGETQYF. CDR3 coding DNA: TGTGCCAGCAGTTCCGGACTGGGAGAGACCCAGTACTTC.